The 2 T cell receptor beta chains below come from one sample, sequenced in a study of blood T cells in healthy people across ages. Alongside a J-beta primer mix, a sample-barcoded 5' primer served in a second PCR lasting roughly 6 to 12 cycles. Via MiXCR, TCRdb re-called the 5' RACE reads, giving one row per CDR3 protein. This table has about 1.5 million distinct CDR3 sequences, about 42% appearing once. Sequencing input: blood. Receptor source: a woman younger than 35 in good health.

The chain is built from TRBV24-1 and TRBJ2-3; no reliable D call. CDR1 is KGHDR and CDR2 is SFDVKD in the germline V gene. The CDR3 has 12 residues. Trimming shortened V by 5 bases and J by 5 bases, and 7 bases separated the two germline ends. DNA for the CDR3: TGTGCCACCAGTGGAGAGGAAGATACGCAGTATTTT. This encodes CATSGEEDTQYF.

This clonotype showed up many times. The chain has TRBV3-1 and TRBJ1-6; 7 positions agree with TRBD1. This CDR3 is 15 amino acids long. Germline lookup yields CDR1 LGHDT and CDR2 YNNKEL (reference sequence). After removal of 2 bases from V and 6 bases from J, the junction contained 4 bases not matched to a gene. Written as DNA, the CDR3 is TGTGCCAGCAGCCAACTACAGGGGACTAATTCACCCCTCCACTTT. Residues: CASSQLQGTNSPLHF.